What follows describes a single TCR beta chain. As yet, its antigen is unknown. The data belong to a study of cytomegalovirus exposure and HLA in healthy donors. Broader study findings: It was reported that the classifier diagnosed cytomegalovirus status with high specificity and sensitivity in both the original and validation cohorts.

The CDR3 is made up of 15 amino acids. Losses at the gene ends were 0 bases for V and 5 bases for J; bases not matched to a gene: 6. CDR1 and CDR2 (germline): SGHDT, YYEEEE. Measured with immunoSEQ multiplex PCR; TCRdb has only the in-frame clones, and not every one. This table has more than 130,000 clones, 70% to 90% appearing once. The sample consisted of PBMCs. The clonotype originates from a woman aged 18-29 years in good health and CMV-seropositive. The chain joins TRBV5-6 to TRBJ2-5, with 8 positions matching TRBD1. The CDR3 DNA follows: TGTGCCAGCAGCTTGGGCAGGGGGCGCGTCGAGACCCAGTACTTC. This encodes CASSLGRGRVETQYF. Full variable domain (outside the CDR3, taken from reference TRBV5-6 and TRBJ2-5): DAGVTQSPTHLIKTRGQQVTLRCSPKSGHDTVSWYQQALGQGPQFIFQYYEEEERQRGNFPDRFSGHQFPNYSSELNVNALLLGDSALYLCASSLGRGRVETQYFGPGTRLLVL.